A single sample is the source of the 11 T cell receptor beta chains below, sequenced in a study of T-cell reconstitution after alpha-beta-depleted transplantation in children. During its preparation, the TCRbeta library received unique molecular identifiers. In TCRdb, the PCR reads were re-called with MiXCR into one record per CDR3 protein. The table shows hundreds of thousands of distinct CDR3 sequences, with roughly 18% occurring only once. The starting material was PBMCs from the stem cell graft donor, obtained from the stem cell graft. The receptors shown here come from a human donor who donated a stem cell graft to a child with acute lymphoblastic leukemia.

About this clonotype: One end of the junction fails to match germline, which may point to a read error. The chain links TRBV12-3 or TRBV12-4 to TRBJ2-1, with a tentative D call TRBD2 (6 bases). CDR3 size: 14 residues. The CDR3 DNA reads as TGTGCCAGCAGCCTCCCGGAGGGTGGCAATGACCAGTTCTTC. Translating gives CASSLPEGGNDQFF.

This clonotype was observed a few times. The chain combines TRBV10-1 with TRBJ2-1; D is uncertain. The CDR3 is 13 amino acids. V shed 0 bases and J shed 4 bases, with 4 bases lying between them. CDR1 and CDR2 from the germline V gene are WNHNN and SYGVQD (reference sequence). DNA of the CDR3: TGCGCCAGCAGTGAGTCCAATTACAATGAGCAGTTCTTC. Protein: CASSESNYNEQFF.

This clonotype has more than one count but fewer than ten. V usage is TRBV9 and J usage is TRBJ2-7, with D possibly called TRBD1 or TRBD2 (5 bases each). V lost 3 bases, J lost 6 bases, and 19 bases lay in between. The CDR3 is 15 residues long. Germline V CDR1 and CDR2: SGDLS, YYNGEE. This CDR3 is CASSAFRDAGSEQYF. For the CDR3, the DNA is TGTGCCAGCAGCGCATTCCGGGACGCAGGTAGCGAGCAGTACTTC.

This clonotype was seen a handful of times. This sequence joins TRBV20-1 and TRBJ1-6, with 10 bases aligning to TRBD1. The J segment lost 6 bases and the V segment lost 0 bases, leaving 8 bases of the junction unmatched. From germline, CDR1 is DFQATT and CDR2 SNEGSKA (reference sequence). The CDR3 spans 17 residues. CDR3 residues: CSARDSGTGVANSPLHF. The CDR3 DNA is TGCAGTGCTAGAGATTCCGGGACAGGGGTGGCTAATTCACCCCTCCACTTT.

The V and J genes are TRBV4-1 and TRBJ2-1; D may be TRBD1 or TRBD2 (5 bases each). Germline-derived CDR1 and CDR2 are MGHRA and YSYEKL. V lost 3 bases and J lost 4, with 16 bases in between. The CDR3 extends over 16 amino acids. The CDR3 region is CASSQGRGYRYNEQFF. CDR3 nucleotides: TGCGCCAGCAGCCAGGGGCGAGGGTACCGATACAATGAGCAGTTCTTC.

This clonotype was observed a handful of times. The V gene is TRBV4-1, the J gene TRBJ2-7, with 10 bases aligning to TRBD1. CDR3 length equals 15 residues. J gave up 5 bases and V 2 bases, and 6 bases lay outside the gene matches. Germline V gene lookup returns CDR1 MGHRA and CDR2 YSYEKL. CDR3 region: CASSQTTGGPNEQYF. The CDR3 DNA reads as TGCGCCAGCAGCCAAACGACAGGGGGCCCCAACGAGCAGTACTTC.

For the CDR3, the DNA is TGTGCCAGCAGTTACCGCCCCGGTTGGGGACGTGCTAATGAAAAACTGTTTTTT. Protein product: CASSYRPGWGRANEKLFF. The chain joins TRBV6-5 to TRBJ1-4; perhaps TRBD1 as D (5 bases). V lost 2 bases, J lost 3 bases, and 19 bases lay in between. Germline lookup yields CDR1 MNHEY and CDR2 SVGAGI. This CDR3 contains 18 residues.

The gene calls are TRBV2 and TRBJ1-2, with a tentative D call TRBD1 (5 bases). Germline V gene data show CDR1 as SNHLY and CDR2 as FYNNEI. V lost 6 bases and J lost 6, with 14 bases in between. This CDR3 has 13 residues. The CDR3 DNA sequence: TGTGCCAGCAGGCCGGGGCCGACCAATGGCTACACCTTC. Protein: CASRPGPTNGYTF.

This clonotype was seen many times. The V gene is TRBV5-1, the J gene TRBJ2-7; D not certain. Germline loops: CDR1 SGHRS, CDR2 YFSETQ. Trimming cost V 0 bases and J 5 bases, with 0 bases left between them. The CDR3 contains 10 residues. In nucleotides, the CDR3 is TGCGCCAGCAGCTTGGACGAGCAGTACTTC. Translated, it gives CASSLDEQYF.

The gene calls are TRBV27 and TRBJ2-5; D uncertain. Trimming took 5 bases from V and 1 from J, leaving 11 bases between them. This CDR3 comprises 14 residues. Germline CDR1 MNHEY, CDR2 SMNVEV (reference sequence). The CDR3 DNA reads TGTGCCAGCAGTGCTAGGCCGTCCCAAGAGACCCAGTACTTC. Protein: CASSARPSQETQYF.

This clonotype was observed a handful of times. The chain has TRBV2 and TRBJ2-7, with D uncertain. The CDR3 totals 14 residues. Per germline, CDR1 SNHLY and CDR2 FYNNEI. V was pared by 3 bases and J by 0 bases, with 9 bases between. The CDR3 DNA reads TGTGCCAGCAGTGAGATACAGTCCTCCTACGAGCAGTACTTC. Translated: CASSEIQSSYEQYF.